The 29 T cell receptor beta chains below were found in one sample sequenced in a study of blood T cell repertoires in COVID-19. Measured with immunoSEQ multiplex PCR; TCRdb has only the in-frame clones, and not every one. This table has approximately 230,000 clones, less than 85% appearing once. The specimen sequenced was peripheral blood. The receptors were gathered from a woman of 80 years or more with active or convalescent COVID-19.

The chain uses TRBV28 and TRBJ1-4; TRBD1 agrees at 9 bases. The J segment lost 7 bases and the V segment lost 2 bases, leaving 8 bases of the junction unmatched. CDR1 MDHEN and CDR2 SYDVKM come from the germline V gene. CDR3 size: 16 residues. The CDR3 DNA is TGTGCCAGCAGTTTAAAAAGAACAGGGGGCTTTGAAAAACTGTTTTTT. It yields the protein CASSLKRTGGFEKLFF.

The count of this clone is one. This sample includes further DNA sequences coding for the same CDR3. The CDR3 DNA reads TGCGCCAGCAGCCGAACACTAGCGGGATCGTCGGAGACCCAGTACTTC. Amino acids: CASSRTLAGSSETQYF. The gene calls are TRBV5-1 and TRBJ2-5; 10 bases are shared with TRBD2. The V and J ends lost 4 bases and 5 bases, in that order; junction bases with no gene match: 11. CDR1 and CDR2 (germline): SGHRS, YFSETQ. This CDR3 region has 16 residues.

This clone was picked up a small number of times. The chain combines TRBV18 with TRBJ1-6, with 8 bases matching TRBD1. V was pared by 8 bases and J by 10 bases, with 10 bases of the junction left unmatched. There are 14 residues in the CDR3. From germline, CDR1 is KGHSH and CDR2 LQKENI. The CDR3 region is CASQTDRGESPLHF. The DNA of the CDR3 is TGTGCCAGCCAAACCGACAGGGGCGAGTCACCCCTCCACTTT.

The CDR3 DNA reads TGTGCCAGCAGAACTAGCGGAATGGAGACCCAGTACTTC. Its translation is CASRTSGMETQYF. The chain links TRBV2 to TRBJ2-5; 8 bases fit TRBD2. Trimming cost V 6 bases and J 5 bases; bases outside gene matches: 5. The CDR3 runs to 13 residues. Per germline, CDR1 SNHLY and CDR2 FYNNEI.

There are many counts of this clone. V is TRBV10-1 and J is TRBJ1-6; the D gene is possibly TRBD1 (5 bases). V was clipped by 4 bases and J by 6 bases, with 7 bases between them. Germline V gives CDR1 WNHNN, CDR2 SYGVQD (reference sequence). The CDR3 has 13 residues. DNA for the CDR3: TGCGCCAGCAGTGGACAGTCTAATTCACCCCTCCACTTT. Its protein product is CASSGQSNSPLHF.

The chain employs TRBV19 and TRBJ1-2; a weak D match, TRBD1 (5 bases). This CDR3 contains 13 residues. Germline assignment: CDR1 LNHDA and CDR2 SQIVND (reference sequence). Trimming cost V 3 bases and J 5 bases, with 10 bases left between them. In nucleotides, the CDR3 is TGTGCCAGTAGTATTGGGACTGCGTATGGCTACACCTTC. Protein sequence: CASSIGTAYGYTF.

V gene TRBV28 combines with J gene TRBJ1-3, with D maybe TRBD1 (6 bases). Germline-derived CDR1 and CDR2 are MDHEN and SYDVKM. Trimming removed 7 bases from V and 0 bases from J, with 22 bases in between. This CDR3 comprises 18 residues. Here the CDR3 DNA reads TGTGCCAGCACTACCCGTGGGGCAGGGGTCTTCTCTGGAAACACCATATATTTT. Its translation: CASTTRGAGVFSGNTIYF. The full variable domain, with the rest looked up from reference TRBV28 and TRBJ1-3, is DVKVTQSSRYLVKRTGEKVFLECVQDMDHENMFWYRQDPGLGLRLIYFSYDVKMKEKGDIPEGYSVSREKKERFSLILESASTNQTSMYLCASTTRGAGVFSGNTIYFGEGSWLTVV.

This sequence joins TRBV5-4 and TRBJ1-2; 7 bases are a match to TRBD1. This CDR3 is built from 14 residues. V lost 0 bases and J lost 8; bases outside the gene matches: 7. Germline CDR1 is SGHNT and CDR2 is YYREEE (reference sequence). The CDR3: CASSLVSGGGGYTF. The CDR3 coding sequence is TGTGCCAGCAGCTTGGTTTCAGGGGGTGGAGGCTACACCTTC.

This chain joins TRBV20-1 and TRBJ1-1, with 10 bases lining up with TRBD1. Germline values: CDR1 DFQATT, CDR2 SNEGSKA (reference sequence). V shed 3 bases and J 0 bases; nucleotides not matched to a gene: 4. The CDR3 is 15 amino acids. The CDR3 DNA sequence: TGCAGTGCTAGTGACAGGGGGCCATTGAACACTGAAGCTTTCTTT. Its translation: CSASDRGPLNTEAFF.

The genes are TRBV28 and TRBJ1-4, with a tentative D call TRBD1 (6 bases). The CDR3 sequence is 16 residues long. V was clipped by 8 bases and J by 0 bases, with 16 bases between them. Germline-derived CDR1 and CDR2 are MDHEN and SYDVKM. This CDR3 reads CASFTGGLATNEKLFF. CDR3 in DNA: TGTGCCAGCTTCACGGGGGGGCTTGCAACTAATGAAAAACTGTTTTTT. The full variable domain, completed using reference TRBV28 and TRBJ1-4, is DVKVTQSSRYLVKRTGEKVFLECVQDMDHENMFWYRQDPGLGLRLIYFSYDVKMKEKGDIPEGYSVSREKKERFSLILESASTNQTSMYLCASFTGGLATNEKLFFGSGTQLSVL.

The rearrangement links TRBV10-3 to TRBJ1-1, with a tentative D call TRBD1 (6 bases). Germline V CDR1 and CDR2: ENHRY, SYGVKD. CDR3 length: 15 amino acids. The ends were cut back, 3 bases at V and 1 base at J, with 12 bases in the middle. The CDR3 here is CAISDSQGQNTEAFF. As DNA, the CDR3 is TGTGCCATCAGTGACTCCCAGGGGCAGAACACTGAAGCTTTCTTT.

The chain recombines TRBV10-3 with TRBJ2-1, with 9 bases matching TRBD1. Looked up from germline, CDR1 is ENHRY and CDR2 is SYGVKD. The length of the CDR3 is 15 residues. V shed 7 bases and J 3 bases; nucleotides not matched to a gene: 7. The CDR3, as DNA: TGTGCCATCAAGACGGGACAGGGTCTCTACAATGAGCAGTTCTTC. Its translation is CAIKTGQGLYNEQFF.

The chain joins TRBV6-5 to TRBJ2-1; the D gene is possibly TRBD1 (5 bases). Germline loops: CDR1 MNHEY, CDR2 SVGAGI. Trimming shortened V by 0 bases and J by 8 bases, and 14 bases separated the two germline ends. CDR3 length: 15 residues. The CDR3 spells CASSYSKARGDEQFF. The CDR3 nucleotides read TGTGCCAGCAGTTACTCGAAGGCTAGGGGCGATGAGCAGTTCTTC.

As regards this clone: The same CDR3 also results from other DNA sequences found in this sample. The genes are TRBV5-1 and TRBJ1-2; 10 bases map to TRBD1. Per germline, CDR1 SGHRS and CDR2 YFSETQ. CDR3 size: 14 residues. V trimming: 0 bases; J trimming: 5 bases; junction bases outside the gene matches: 1. Written as DNA, the CDR3 is TGCGCCAGCAGCTTGGGGACAGGGGGGTATGGCTACACCTTC. Its protein product is CASSLGTGGYGYTF.

The chain employs TRBV3-1 (or the pseudogene TRBV3-2) and TRBJ2-7; possibly TRBD2 for D (6 bases). V was pared by 1 base and J by 3 bases, with 19 bases between. There are 17 residues in the CDR3. Per germline, CDR1 LGHDT and CDR2 YNNKEL (reference sequence). CDR3 coding DNA: TGTGCCAGCAGCCAAGGAGCCAGGGCCGGGGGTTTCTACGAGCAGTACTTC. This translates into CASSQGARAGGFYEQYF.

This clone has a single count. The DNA of the CDR3 is TGCGCCAGCAGTGAAGCGGGAGGCGTTTCAGGGGAGCTGTTTTTT. This encodes CASSEAGGVSGELFF. The gene calls are TRBV10-1 and TRBJ2-2, with 9 bases matching TRBD2. The CDR3 has 15 residues. Germline V CDR1 and CDR2: WNHNN, SYGVQD (reference sequence). Unmatched junction bases numbered 7, after V lost 3 bases and J lost 8 bases.

V and J are TRBV10-3 and TRBJ2-4, with a possible D match to TRBD2 (5 bases). Germline V gene lookup returns CDR1 ENHRY and CDR2 SYGVKD. There are 19 residues in the CDR3. V lost 1 base to trimming and J lost 3 bases, with 22 bases between them. DNA for the CDR3: TGTGCCATCAGTGAGTTCAGCCTTTTGAGGGCCGTAGGCAAAAACATTCAGTACTTC. Its translation: CAISEFSLLRAVGKNIQYF.

The J gene is TRBJ1-1, the V gene TRBV18; TRBD1 aligns across 7 bases. CDR3 length equals 15 residues. Per germline, CDR1 KGHSH and CDR2 LQKENI. After removal of 5 bases from V and 7 bases from J, the junction contained 13 bases not matched to a gene. CDR3 sequence: CASSRETGFVGEAFF. In nucleotides, the CDR3 is TGTGCCAGCTCAAGGGAGACAGGGTTTGTGGGTGAAGCTTTCTTT.

This clone was recorded once. The J gene is TRBJ1-1, the V gene TRBV7-2; 9 nucleotides agree with TRBD1. Looked up from germline, CDR1 is SGHTA and CDR2 is FQGNSA. This CDR3 spans 13 amino acids. With V trimmed by 3 bases and J by 10 bases, 6 bases remained unmatched. The CDR3 is CASSFGTGRVAFF. In DNA, the CDR3 is TGTGCCAGCAGCTTCGGGACAGGGCGGGTAGCTTTCTTT.

The CDR3 sequence is CASRASVIFRDTQYF. DNA of the CDR3: TGTGCCAGTAGAGCGAGTGTAATATTCCGGGATACGCAGTATTTT. V usage is TRBV19 and J usage is TRBJ2-3; D remains ambiguous. Between the trimmed V and J ends, which lost 6 bases and 6 bases, there was a span of 19 bases. In germline, CDR1 is LNHDA, CDR2 SQIVND (reference sequence). The CDR3 extends over 15 amino acids.

This chain connects TRBV5-8 to TRBJ2-5; 10 bases align to TRBD1. Germline CDR1 SGHTS, CDR2 YDEGEE. This CDR3 has 16 residues. V was clipped by 4 bases and J by 2 bases; unmatched bases: 8. CDR3 protein: CASSVTGGGPQETQYF. The CDR3 nucleotides are TGTGCCAGCAGCGTGACAGGGGGCGGTCCGCAAGAGACCCAGTACTTC.

The chain employs TRBV6-2 or TRBV6-3 and TRBJ2-5; 14 bases fit TRBD2. CDR3 length: 17 amino acids. Germline V gives CDR1 MNHEY, CDR2 SVGEGT. The ends lost 6 bases at V and 4 bases at J; junction bases unmatched: 10. This CDR3 is CASSPLGTSGSVETQYF. In DNA, the CDR3 is TGTGCCAGCAGCCCTCTTGGGACTAGCGGGAGTGTAGAGACCCAGTACTTC.

The chain joins TRBV11-2 to TRBJ1-5; D remains ambiguous. CDR1 and CDR2 (germline): SGHAT, FQNNGV. The ends were cut back, 5 bases at V and 0 bases at J, with 8 bases in the middle. The CDR3 extends over 14 amino acids. The CDR3 sequence is CASSATGSNQPQHF. The DNA of the CDR3 is TGTGCCAGCAGCGCGACGGGTAGCAATCAGCCCCAGCATTTT. Variable domain in full (rest from reference TRBV11-2 and TRBJ1-5): EAGVAQSPRYKIIEKRQSVAFWCNPISGHATLYWYQQILGQGPKLLIQFQNNGVVDDSQLPKDRFSAERLKGVDSTLKIQPAKLEDSAVYLCASSATGSNQPQHFGDGTRLSIL.

This chain uses TRBV28 with TRBJ1-6; D is undetermined. Deletions cut 2 bases from V and 3 bases from J, with 8 bases between. The CDR3 is 15 residues long. Per the germline V gene, CDR1 is MDHEN and CDR2 is SYDVKM. CDR3 region: CASSLVQNYNSPLHF. As DNA, the CDR3 is TGTGCCAGCAGTTTAGTGCAGAACTATAATTCACCCCTCCACTTT.

The V call is TRBV5-6, the J call TRBJ1-2; D gene unclear. Germline CDR1 reads SGHDT; CDR2 reads YYEEEE. Trimming left V 0 bases short and J 2 bases short, with 8 bases between. The CDR3 is made up of 14 amino acids. CDR3 nucleotide sequence: TGTGCCAGCAGCTTGGAACAGTTGAACTATGGCTACACCTTC. This gives the protein CASSLEQLNYGYTF.

This clone was recorded once. The chain links TRBV7-9 to TRBJ1-1; D is uncertain. V was trimmed by 2 bases and J by 5 bases, leaving 9 bases between them. Per germline, CDR1 SEHNR and CDR2 FQNEAQ (reference sequence). The CDR3 spans 13 residues. Here the CDR3 reads CASSLIQWTEAFF. The CDR3 coding sequence is TGTGCCAGCAGCTTAATCCAGTGGACTGAAGCTTTCTTT.

V and J are TRBV28 and TRBJ2-3; D call uncertain. The germline gives CDR1 MDHEN, CDR2 SYDVKM. V was trimmed by 6 bases and J by 6 bases, leaving 19 bases between them. This CDR3 comprises 15 residues. CDR3 in DNA: TGTGCCAGCAGCCTGACCCCTGGGCCTGGGGATACGCAGTATTTT. Translating it yields CASSLTPGPGDTQYF.

This clone was seen a few times. V usage is TRBV2 and J usage is TRBJ2-4, with TRBD2 as a possible D gene (6 bases). The germline CDR1 and CDR2 sequences are SNHLY and FYNNEI. The ends were cut back, 4 bases at V and 4 bases at J, with 8 bases in the middle. This CDR3 comprises 13 residues. CDR3: CASSASEKNIQYF. CDR3 bases: TGTGCCAGCAGTGCTAGCGAGAAAAACATTCAGTACTTC. The full variable domain, with the rest looked up from reference TRBV2 and TRBJ2-4, is EPEVTQTPSHQVTQMGQEVILRCVPISNHLYFYWYRQILGQKVEFLVSFYNNEISEKSEIFDDQFSVERPDGSNFTLKIRSTKLEDSAMYFCASSASEKNIQYFGAGTRLSVL.

J is TRBJ2-3 and V is TRBV5-5; 7 bases align to TRBD2. The CDR3 has 14 residues. Germline lookup yields CDR1 SGHKS and CDR2 YYEKEE (reference sequence). Trimming removed 4 bases from V and 7 bases from J; junction bases left unmatched: 9. Here the CDR3 DNA reads TGTGCCAGCAGCCCCGGGGGGAATGTGAATACGCAGTATTTT. Translated, it gives CASSPGGNVNTQYF.